Below are 5 T cell receptor beta chains sequenced from a single sample in a study of T cells after yellow fever vaccination. TCRdb fed the 5' RACE reads into MiXCR, producing one record per CDR3 protein. The table lists a few hundred thousand distinct CDR3 sequences, roughly 7.5% of them singletons. This sample comprised PBMCs, obtained roughly seven weeks after the first yellow fever vaccination. The receptors stem from a young man who received the YFV17D yellow fever vaccine.

J is TRBJ1-2 and V is TRBV27; D is perhaps TRBD1 (6 bases). This CDR3 region has 15 residues. V was shortened by 2 bases and J by 4 bases, with 14 bases between the two germline ends. The germline gives CDR1 MNHEY, CDR2 SMNVEV (reference sequence). CDR3: CASSLVPGHGYGYTF. CDR3 DNA sequence: TGTGCCAGCAGTTTAGTTCCGGGACACGGCTATGGCTACACCTTC.

The chain uses TRBV7-2 and TRBJ1-6; D is unclear. V lost 5 bases to trimming and J lost 7 bases, with 12 bases between them. The CDR3 totals 14 residues. CDR1 is SGHTA and CDR2 is FQGNSA in the germline V gene. The CDR3 here is CASSIRVENSPLHF. CDR3 coding DNA: TGTGCCAGCAGCATCCGGGTCGAAAATTCACCCCTCCACTTT.

This clonotype showed up just a few times. J is TRBJ2-7 and V is TRBV19; either TRBD1 or TRBD2 may fit D (5 bases each). This CDR3 is 13 amino acids long. The V end was cut by 2 bases, the J end by 6 bases, with 11 bases between. Germline assignment: CDR1 LNHDA and CDR2 SQIVND (reference sequence). The CDR3 nucleotides read TGTGCCAGTAGTATATCGTCGGGGACCGAGCAGTACTTC. This sequence encodes CASSISSGTEQYF.

This clonotype was observed a few times. The chain uses TRBV5-1 and TRBJ1-1; perhaps TRBD1 as D (5 bases). V was pared by 0 bases and J by 1 base, with 13 bases between. The CDR3 has 16 residues. CDR1 is SGHRS and CDR2 is YFSETQ in the germline V gene. CDR3 protein: CASSLGFDSTNTEAFF. The CDR3, as DNA: TGCGCCAGCAGCTTGGGGTTCGACAGTACGAACACTGAAGCTTTCTTT.

The chain is built from TRBV28 and TRBJ2-7; 8 bases match TRBD2. The germline V gene encodes CDR1 MDHEN and CDR2 SYDVKM. V shed 6 bases and J 0 bases; nucleotides not matched to a gene: 13. The CDR3 loop spans 17 amino acids. DNA for the CDR3: TGTGCCAGCAGCACCTTTCGTTTAGCGGGAATCTCCTACGAGCAGTACGTC. Translating gives CASSTFRLAGISYEQYV.